The rows below give T cell receptor beta chains drawn from one sample of a study of cytomegalovirus exposure and HLA in healthy donors. Assay: immunoSEQ multiplex PCR; the TCRdb copy retains only in-frame clones and omits some. This sample carries around 130,000 clones, around 72% of them seen once, and the ten largest clones take 2.9%. The sequenced sample consisted of PBMCs. The receptor source for this set is a human donor in good health. Both conserved end residues are part of each CDR3.

v_call: TRBV25-1; j_call: TRBJ1-1; cdr3_aa: CASRAGLNTEAFF
v_call: TRBV14; j_call: TRBJ2-5; cdr3_aa: CASSSRGSRRETQYF
v_call: TRBV11-3; j_call: TRBJ2-2; cdr3_aa: CASSSIGVANTGELFF
v_call: TRBV5-4; j_call: TRBJ2-6; cdr3_aa: CASNYGGANSGANVLTF
v_call: TRBV11-1; j_call: TRBJ2-3; cdr3_aa: CASTSTSPGTQYF
v_call: TRBV25-1; j_call: TRBJ1-2; cdr3_aa: CATEGARDYGYTF
v_call: TRBV28; j_call: TRBJ1-2; cdr3_aa: CASSLNVGQILLRDYGYTF
v_call: TRBV7-2; j_call: TRBJ1-6; cdr3_aa: CASSLVSTGGGDSPLHF
v_call: TRBV7-6; j_call: TRBJ2-5; cdr3_aa: CASSLSKREGRETQYF
v_call: TRBV30; j_call: TRBJ2-5; cdr3_aa: CAWGSGGGETQYF
v_call: TRBV6-5; j_call: TRBJ2-7; cdr3_aa: CASSTLGRPGEQYF
v_call: TRBV27; j_call: TRBJ2-6; cdr3_aa: CASSLQRSSGANVLTF
v_call: TRBV5-4; j_call: TRBJ2-1; cdr3_aa: CASSTDPGAYNEQFF
v_call: TRBV29-1; j_call: TRBJ2-5; cdr3_aa: CSVTIGSFQETQYF
v_call: TRBV9; j_call: TRBJ1-1; cdr3_aa: CASSVAGQGSEAFF
v_call: TRBV6-5; j_call: TRBJ2-5; cdr3_aa: CASYGQGADLETQYF
v_call: TRBV7-9; j_call: TRBJ2-1; cdr3_aa: CASTFNTPSSYNEQFF
v_call: TRBV11-2; j_call: TRBJ1-2; cdr3_aa: CASSRTRDFYGYTF
v_call: TRBV11-3; j_call: TRBJ2-3; cdr3_aa: CASSLSGSPDTQYF
v_call: TRBV9; j_call: TRBJ1-1; cdr3_aa: CASSAPRIEEDF
v_call: TRBV19; j_call: TRBJ2-3; cdr3_aa: CATRTSGSRADTQYF
v_call: TRBV18; j_call: TRBJ1-5; cdr3_aa: CASSPTRAPNQPQHF
v_call: TRBV9; j_call: TRBJ2-2; cdr3_aa: CASSEGPGQGASTGELFF
v_call: TRBV11-2; j_call: TRBJ1-2; cdr3_aa: CASSGLGAHYGYTF
v_call: TRBV7-2; j_call: TRBJ2-1; cdr3_aa: CASSVSRWEQFF
v_call: TRBV9; j_call: TRBJ1-3; cdr3_aa: CASTRDRASGNTIYF
v_call: TRBV28; j_call: TRBJ1-6; cdr3_aa: CASRALSSYNSPLHF
v_call: TRBV4-3; j_call: TRBJ2-2; cdr3_aa: CASSQDFGGPTGELFF
v_call: TRBV23-1; j_call: TRBJ1-4; cdr3_aa: CASPPRGAKLFF
v_call: TRBV28; j_call: TRBJ2-7; cdr3_aa: CASSLTPGLAGYEQYF
v_call: TRBV5-1; j_call: TRBJ2-1; cdr3_aa: CASSGTGLAGPYNEQFF
v_call: TRBV28; j_call: TRBJ2-7; cdr3_aa: CASSYYSYEQYF
v_call: TRBV7-9; j_call: TRBJ2-7; cdr3_aa: CASSFPGGSYEQYF
v_call: TRBV5-4; j_call: TRBJ1-1; cdr3_aa: CASSSRDRAEAFF
v_call: TRBV6-1; j_call: TRBJ2-3; cdr3_aa: CASSVGTSGRIIPADTQYF
v_call: TRBV7-9; j_call: TRBJ1-1; cdr3_aa: CASSSQAGNTEAFF
v_call: TRBV15; j_call: TRBJ2-4; cdr3_aa: CATSRVSARQGAIQYF
v_call: TRBV21-1; j_call: TRBJ1-2; cdr3_aa: CASSPRARGNYGYTF
v_call: TRBV28; j_call: TRBJ1-1; cdr3_aa: CASSSPGTGGWNTEAFF
v_call: TRBV19; j_call: TRBJ2-1; cdr3_aa: CASSIEGLGLNEQFF
v_call: TRBV28; j_call: TRBJ2-7; cdr3_aa: CASSFIAGTYEQYF
v_call: TRBV6-5; j_call: TRBJ1-1; cdr3_aa: CASSYDQGANTEAFF